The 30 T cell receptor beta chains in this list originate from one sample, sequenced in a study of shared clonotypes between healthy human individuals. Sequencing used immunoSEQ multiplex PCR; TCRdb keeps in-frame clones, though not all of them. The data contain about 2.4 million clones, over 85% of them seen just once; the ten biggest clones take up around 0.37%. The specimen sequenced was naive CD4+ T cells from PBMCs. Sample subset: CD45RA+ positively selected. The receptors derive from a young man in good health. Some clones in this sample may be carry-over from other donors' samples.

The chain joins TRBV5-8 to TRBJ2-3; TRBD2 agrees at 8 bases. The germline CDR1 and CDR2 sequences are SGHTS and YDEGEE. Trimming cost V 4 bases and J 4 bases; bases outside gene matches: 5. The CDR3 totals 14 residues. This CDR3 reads CASSTPGGADTQYF. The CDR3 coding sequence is TGTGCCAGCAGCACCCCCGGGGGGGCAGATACGCAGTATTTT.

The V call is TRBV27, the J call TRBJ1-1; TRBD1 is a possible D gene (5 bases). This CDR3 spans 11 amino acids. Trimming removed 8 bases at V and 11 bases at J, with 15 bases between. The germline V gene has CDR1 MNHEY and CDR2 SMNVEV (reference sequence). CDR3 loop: CASPQSGGAFF. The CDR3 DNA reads TGTGCCAGCCCACAGTCGGGGGGGGCTTTCTTT.

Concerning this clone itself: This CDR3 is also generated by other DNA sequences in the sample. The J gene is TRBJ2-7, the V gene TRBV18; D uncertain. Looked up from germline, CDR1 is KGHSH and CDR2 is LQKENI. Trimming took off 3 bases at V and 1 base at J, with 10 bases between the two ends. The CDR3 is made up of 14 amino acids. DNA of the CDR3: TGTGCCAGCTCACCCGGTAGGATTTCCTACGAGCAGTACTTC. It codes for CASSPGRISYEQYF.

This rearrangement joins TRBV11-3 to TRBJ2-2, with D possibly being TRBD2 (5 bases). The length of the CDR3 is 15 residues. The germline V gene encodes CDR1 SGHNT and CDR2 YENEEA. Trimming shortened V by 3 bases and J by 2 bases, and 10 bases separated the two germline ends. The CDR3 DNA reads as TGTGCCAGCAGCTTCGGACTTTCCAACACCGGGGAGCTGTTTTTT. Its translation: CASSFGLSNTGELFF.

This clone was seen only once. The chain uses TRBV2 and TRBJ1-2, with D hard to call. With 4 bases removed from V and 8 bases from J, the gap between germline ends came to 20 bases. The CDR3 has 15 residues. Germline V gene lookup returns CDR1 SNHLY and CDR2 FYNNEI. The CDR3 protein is CASSATRQGVSGYTF. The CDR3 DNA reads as TGTGCCAGCAGTGCAACGCGTCAAGGAGTGAGCGGCTACACCTTC. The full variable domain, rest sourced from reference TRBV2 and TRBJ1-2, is EPEVTQTPSHQVTQMGQEVILRCVPISNHLYFYWYRQILGQKVEFLVSFYNNEISEKSEIFDDQFSVERPDGSNFTLKIRSTKLEDSAMYFCASSATRQGVSGYTFGSGTRLTVV.

In DNA form, the CDR3 reads TGCGCCAGCAGCTATACGGGGGCGACCGGGGAGCTGTTTTTT. Amino acid sequence: CASSYTGATGELFF. The chain uses TRBV5-1 and TRBJ2-2, with D perhaps being TRBD1 or TRBD2 (6 bases each). Trimming shortened V by 3 bases and J by 5 bases, and 11 bases separated the two germline ends. The CDR3 is made up of 14 amino acids. Germline V gene data show CDR1 as SGHRS and CDR2 as YFSETQ.

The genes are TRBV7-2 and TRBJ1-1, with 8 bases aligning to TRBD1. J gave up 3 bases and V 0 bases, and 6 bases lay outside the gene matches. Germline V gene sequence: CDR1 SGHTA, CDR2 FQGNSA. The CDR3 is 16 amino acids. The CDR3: CASSLARTGRYTEAFF. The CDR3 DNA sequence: TGTGCCAGCAGCTTAGCAAGGACAGGGCGGTACACTGAAGCTTTCTTT.

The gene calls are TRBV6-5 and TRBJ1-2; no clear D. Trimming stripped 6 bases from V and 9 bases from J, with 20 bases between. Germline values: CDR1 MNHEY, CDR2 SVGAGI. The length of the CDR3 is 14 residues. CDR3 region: CASSMTGIGYSYTF. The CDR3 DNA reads TGTGCCAGCAGCATGACGGGGATTGGGTATAGCTACACCTTC.

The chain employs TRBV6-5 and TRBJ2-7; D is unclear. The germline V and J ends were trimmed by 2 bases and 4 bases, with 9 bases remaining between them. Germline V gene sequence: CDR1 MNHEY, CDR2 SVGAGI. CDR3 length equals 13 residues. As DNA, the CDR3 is TGTGCCAGCAGTTACCGAAGATCTTACGAGCAGTACTTC. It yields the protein CASSYRRSYEQYF.

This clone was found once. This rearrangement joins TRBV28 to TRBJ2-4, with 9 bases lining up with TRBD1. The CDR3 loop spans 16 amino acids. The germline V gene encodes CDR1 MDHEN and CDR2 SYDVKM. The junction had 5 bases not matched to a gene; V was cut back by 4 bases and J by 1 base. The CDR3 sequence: CASSSQGAAAKNIQYF. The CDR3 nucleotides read TGTGCCAGCAGTTCACAGGGGGCCGCGGCCAAAAACATTCAGTACTTC.

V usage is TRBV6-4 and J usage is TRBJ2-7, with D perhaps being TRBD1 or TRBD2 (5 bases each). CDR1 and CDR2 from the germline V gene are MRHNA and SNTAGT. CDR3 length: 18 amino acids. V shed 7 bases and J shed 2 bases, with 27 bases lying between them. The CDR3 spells CASTGPGPSTHGPYEQYF. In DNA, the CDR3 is TGTGCCAGCACTGGCCCGGGGCCCTCCACCCATGGTCCCTACGAGCAGTACTTC.

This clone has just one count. The CDR3 reads CASSRPRGREQFF. The DNA of the CDR3 is TGCGCCAGCAGCCGTCCCAGGGGGCGAGAGCAGTTCTTC. This chain uses TRBV4-1 with TRBJ2-1, with 8 bases that match TRBD1. J lost 10 bases, V lost 4 bases, and 6 bases had no gene match. The CDR3 is made up of 13 amino acids. Germline-derived CDR1 and CDR2 are MGHRA and YSYEKL.

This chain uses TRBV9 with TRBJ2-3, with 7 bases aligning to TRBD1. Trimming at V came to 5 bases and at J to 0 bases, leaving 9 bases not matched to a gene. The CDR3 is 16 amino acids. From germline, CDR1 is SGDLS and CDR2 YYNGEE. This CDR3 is CASSARQGVSTDTQYF. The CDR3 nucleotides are TGTGCCAGCAGTGCTCGACAGGGCGTGAGCACAGATACGCAGTATTTT.

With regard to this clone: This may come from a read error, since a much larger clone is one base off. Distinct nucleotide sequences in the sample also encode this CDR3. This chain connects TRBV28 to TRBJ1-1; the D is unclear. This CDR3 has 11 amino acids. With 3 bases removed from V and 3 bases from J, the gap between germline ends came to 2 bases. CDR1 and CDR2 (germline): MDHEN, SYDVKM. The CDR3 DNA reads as TGTGCCAGCAGTTTGGACACTGAAGCTTTCTTT. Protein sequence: CASSLDTEAFF.

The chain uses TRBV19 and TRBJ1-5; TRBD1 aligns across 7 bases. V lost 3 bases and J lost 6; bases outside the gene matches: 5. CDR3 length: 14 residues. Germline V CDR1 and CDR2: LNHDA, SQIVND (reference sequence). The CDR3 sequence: CASSINDRAQPQHF. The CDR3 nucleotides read TGTGCCAGTAGTATCAACGACAGGGCTCAGCCCCAGCATTTT.

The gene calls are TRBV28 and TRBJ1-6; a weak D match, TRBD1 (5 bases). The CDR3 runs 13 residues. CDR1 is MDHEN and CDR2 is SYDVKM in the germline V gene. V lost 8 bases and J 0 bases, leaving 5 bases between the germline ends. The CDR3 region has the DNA TGTGCCAGCGGGGGCTCCTATAATTCACCCCTCCACTTT. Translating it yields CASGGSYNSPLHF.

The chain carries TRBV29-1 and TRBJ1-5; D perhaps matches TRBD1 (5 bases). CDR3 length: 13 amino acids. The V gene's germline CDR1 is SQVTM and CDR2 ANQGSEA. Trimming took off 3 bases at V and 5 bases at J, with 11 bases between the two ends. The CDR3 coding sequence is TGCAGCGTTGACCTTGGGGGGGATCAGCCCCAGCATTTT. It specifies CSVDLGGDQPQHF.

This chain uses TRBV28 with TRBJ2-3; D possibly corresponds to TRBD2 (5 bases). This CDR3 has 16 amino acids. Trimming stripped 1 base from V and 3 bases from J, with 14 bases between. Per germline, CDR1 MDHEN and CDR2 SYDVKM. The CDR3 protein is CASSLSSLRATDTQYF. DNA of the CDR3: TGTGCCAGCAGTTTATCGTCGCTGAGGGCGACAGATACGCAGTATTTT. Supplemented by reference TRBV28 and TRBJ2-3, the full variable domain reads DVKVTQSSRYLVKRTGEKVFLECVQDMDHENMFWYRQDPGLGLRLIYFSYDVKMKEKGDIPEGYSVSREKKERFSLILESASTNQTSMYLCASSLSSLRATDTQYFGPGTRLTVL.

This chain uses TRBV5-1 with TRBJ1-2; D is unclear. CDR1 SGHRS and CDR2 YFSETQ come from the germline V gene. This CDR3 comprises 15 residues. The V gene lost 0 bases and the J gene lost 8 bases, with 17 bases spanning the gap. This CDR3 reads CASSLGSMNEFGYTF. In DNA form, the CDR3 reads TGCGCCAGCAGCTTGGGATCCATGAATGAGTTCGGCTACACCTTC.

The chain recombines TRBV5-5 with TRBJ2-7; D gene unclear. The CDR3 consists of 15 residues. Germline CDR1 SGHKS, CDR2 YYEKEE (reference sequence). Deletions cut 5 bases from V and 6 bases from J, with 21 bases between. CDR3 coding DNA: TGTGCCAGCAGTCTAAGGCTTAGGGATGTTGCCGAGCAGTACTTC. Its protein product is CASSLRLRDVAEQYF.

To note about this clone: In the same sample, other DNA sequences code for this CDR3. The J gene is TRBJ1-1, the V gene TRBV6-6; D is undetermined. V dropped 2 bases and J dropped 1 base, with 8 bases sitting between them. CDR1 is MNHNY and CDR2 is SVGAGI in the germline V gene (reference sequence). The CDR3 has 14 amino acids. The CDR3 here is CASSYRTGNTEAFF. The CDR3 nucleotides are TGTGCCAGCAGTTACCGTACGGGGAACACTGAAGCTTTCTTT.

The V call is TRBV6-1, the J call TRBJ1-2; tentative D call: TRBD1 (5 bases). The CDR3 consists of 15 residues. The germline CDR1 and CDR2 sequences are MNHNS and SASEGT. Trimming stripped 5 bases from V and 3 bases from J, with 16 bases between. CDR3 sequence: CASSRGGVEDYGYTF. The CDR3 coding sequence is TGTGCCAGCAGTCGGGGCGGGGTAGAAGACTATGGCTACACCTTC.

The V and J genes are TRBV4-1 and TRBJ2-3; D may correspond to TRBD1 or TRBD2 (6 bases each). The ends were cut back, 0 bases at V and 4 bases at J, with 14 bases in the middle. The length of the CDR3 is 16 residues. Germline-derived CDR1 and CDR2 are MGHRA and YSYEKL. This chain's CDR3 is CASSQETPGGPDTQYF. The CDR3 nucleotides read TGCGCCAGCAGCCAAGAAACCCCCGGGGGCCCAGATACGCAGTATTTT.

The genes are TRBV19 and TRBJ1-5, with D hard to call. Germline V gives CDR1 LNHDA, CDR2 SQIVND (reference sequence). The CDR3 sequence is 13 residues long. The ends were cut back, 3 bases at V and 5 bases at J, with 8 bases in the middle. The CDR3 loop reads CASSIPPYQPQHF. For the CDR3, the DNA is TGTGCCAGTAGTATCCCACCTTATCAGCCCCAGCATTTT.

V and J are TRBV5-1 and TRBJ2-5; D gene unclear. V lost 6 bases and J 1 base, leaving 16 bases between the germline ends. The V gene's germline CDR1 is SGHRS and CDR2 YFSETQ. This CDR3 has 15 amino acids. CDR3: CASTRGEIFQETQYF. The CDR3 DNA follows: TGCGCCAGCACCAGAGGAGAGATCTTCCAAGAGACCCAGTACTTC.

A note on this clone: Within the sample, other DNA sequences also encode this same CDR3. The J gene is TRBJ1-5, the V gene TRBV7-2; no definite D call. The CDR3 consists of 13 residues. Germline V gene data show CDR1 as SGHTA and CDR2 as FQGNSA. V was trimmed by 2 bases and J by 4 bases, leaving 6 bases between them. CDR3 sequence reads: CASSLSRNQPQHF. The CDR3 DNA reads TGTGCCAGCAGCTTATCAAGAAATCAGCCCCAGCATTTT.

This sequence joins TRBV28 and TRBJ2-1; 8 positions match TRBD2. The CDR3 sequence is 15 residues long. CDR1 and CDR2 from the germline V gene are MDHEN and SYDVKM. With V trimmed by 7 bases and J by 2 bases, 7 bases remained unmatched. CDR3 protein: CASIISGRAYNEQFF. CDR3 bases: TGTGCCAGCATCATCAGCGGGAGAGCCTACAATGAGCAGTTCTTC.

The CDR3 DNA reads as TGTGCCTGGAGTGGGACTAGCGGGAGGGCAGATACGCAGTATTTT. Translated: CAWSGTSGRADTQYF. The chain has TRBV30 and TRBJ2-3; 15 nucleotides align to TRBD2. The V gene end was trimmed by 1 base and the J gene end by 4 bases; junction bases not matched to a gene: 0. From germline, CDR1 is GTSNPN and CDR2 SVGIG (reference sequence). This CDR3 spans 15 amino acids. Filled out from reference TRBV30 and TRBJ2-3, the complete variable domain reads SQTIHQWPATLVQPVGSPLSLECTVEGTSNPNLYWYRQAAGRGLQLLFYSVGIGQISSEVPQNLSASRPQDRQFILSSKKLLLSDSGFYLCAWSGTSGRADTQYFGPGTRLTVL.

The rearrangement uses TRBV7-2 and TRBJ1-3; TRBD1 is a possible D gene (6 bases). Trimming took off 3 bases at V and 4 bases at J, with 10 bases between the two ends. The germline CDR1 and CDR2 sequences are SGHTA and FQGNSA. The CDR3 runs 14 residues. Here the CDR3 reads CASSLTGIGNTIYF. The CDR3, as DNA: TGTGCCAGCAGCTTGACAGGCATCGGAAACACCATATATTTT.

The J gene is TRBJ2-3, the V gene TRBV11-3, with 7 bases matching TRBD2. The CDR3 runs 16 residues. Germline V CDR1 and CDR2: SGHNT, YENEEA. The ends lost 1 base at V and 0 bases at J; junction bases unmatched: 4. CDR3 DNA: TGTGCCAGCAGCTTAGGGAGTAGCGGGAGCACAGATACGCAGTATTTT. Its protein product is CASSLGSSGSTDTQYF. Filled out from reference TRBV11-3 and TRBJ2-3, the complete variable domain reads EAGVVQSPRYKIIEKKQPVAFWCNPISGHNTLYWYLQNLGQGPELLIRYENEEAVDDSQLPKDRFSAERLKGVDSTLKIQPAELGDSAVYLCASSLGSSGSTDTQYFGPGTRLTVL.